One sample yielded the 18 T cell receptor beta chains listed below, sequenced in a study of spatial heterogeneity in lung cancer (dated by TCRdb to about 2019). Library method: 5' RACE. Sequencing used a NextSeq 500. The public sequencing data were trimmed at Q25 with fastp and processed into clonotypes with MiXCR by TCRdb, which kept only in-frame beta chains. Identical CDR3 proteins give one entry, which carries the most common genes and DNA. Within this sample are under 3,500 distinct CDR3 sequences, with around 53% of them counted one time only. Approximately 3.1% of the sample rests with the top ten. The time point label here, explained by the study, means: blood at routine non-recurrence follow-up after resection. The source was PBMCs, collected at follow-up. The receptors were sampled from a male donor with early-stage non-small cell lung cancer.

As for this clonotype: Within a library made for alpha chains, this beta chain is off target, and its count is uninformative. CDR3 DNA sequence: TGTGCCAGCTCACCAGGCCGGGGCGTTGATACGCAGTATTTT. It yields the protein CASSPGRGVDTQYF. V is TRBV18 and J is TRBJ2-3, with D possibly called TRBD1 or TRBD2 (5 bases each). Germline V gene lookup returns CDR1 KGHSH and CDR2 LQKENI. The CDR3 is 14 amino acids. V shed 2 bases and J shed 6 bases, with 12 bases lying between them. Filled out from reference TRBV18 and TRBJ2-3, the complete variable domain reads NAGVMQNPRHLVRRRGQEARLRCSPMKGHSHVYWYRQLPEEGLKFMVYLQKENIIDESGMPKERFSAEFPKEGPSILRIQQVVRGDSAAYFCASSPGRGVDTQYFGPGTRLTVL.

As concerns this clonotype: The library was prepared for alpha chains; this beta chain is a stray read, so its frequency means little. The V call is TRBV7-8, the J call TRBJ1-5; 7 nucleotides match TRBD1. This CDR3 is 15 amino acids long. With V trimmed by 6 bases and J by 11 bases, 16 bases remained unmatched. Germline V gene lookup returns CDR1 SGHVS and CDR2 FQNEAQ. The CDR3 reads CASSSRDSWPSAQHF. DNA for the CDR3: TGTGCCAGCAGTTCCCGGGACAGTTGGCCCTCAGCCCAGCATTTT.

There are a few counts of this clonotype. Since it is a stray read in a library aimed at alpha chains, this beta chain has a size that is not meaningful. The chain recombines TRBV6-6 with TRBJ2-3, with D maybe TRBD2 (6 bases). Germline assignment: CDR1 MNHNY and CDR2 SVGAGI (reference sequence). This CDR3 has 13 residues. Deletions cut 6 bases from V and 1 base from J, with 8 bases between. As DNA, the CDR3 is TGTGCCAGCAGCACGGGAGGCACAGATACGCAGTATTTT. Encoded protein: CASSTGGTDTQYF.

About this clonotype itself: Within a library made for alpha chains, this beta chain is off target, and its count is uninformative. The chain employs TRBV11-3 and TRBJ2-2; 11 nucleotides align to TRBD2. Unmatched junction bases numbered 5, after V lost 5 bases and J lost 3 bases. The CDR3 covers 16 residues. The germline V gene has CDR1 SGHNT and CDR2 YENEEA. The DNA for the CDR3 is TGTGCCAGCAGCGTGGGACTAGCGGAAGACACCGGGGAGCTGTTTTTT. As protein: CASSVGLAEDTGELFF.

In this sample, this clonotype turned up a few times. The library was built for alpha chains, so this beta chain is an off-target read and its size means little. The CDR3 is CASSPTLIQGTEQFF. The CDR3 DNA is TGCGCCAGCAGCCCCACACTTATACAGGGAACTGAGCAGTTCTTC. V is TRBV5-1 and J is TRBJ2-1, with a weak D call TRBD1 (6 bases). Germline values: CDR1 SGHRS, CDR2 YFSETQ. The CDR3 contains 15 residues. The germline V and J ends were trimmed by 4 bases and 9 bases, with 20 bases remaining between them.

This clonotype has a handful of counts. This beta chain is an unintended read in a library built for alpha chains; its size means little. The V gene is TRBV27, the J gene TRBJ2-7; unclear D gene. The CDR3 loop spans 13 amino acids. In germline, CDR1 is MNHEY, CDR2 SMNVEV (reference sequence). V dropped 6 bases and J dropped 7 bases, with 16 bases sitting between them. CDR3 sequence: CASRIAVHREQYF. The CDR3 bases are TGTGCCAGCAGAATCGCCGTCCATCGGGAGCAGTACTTC.

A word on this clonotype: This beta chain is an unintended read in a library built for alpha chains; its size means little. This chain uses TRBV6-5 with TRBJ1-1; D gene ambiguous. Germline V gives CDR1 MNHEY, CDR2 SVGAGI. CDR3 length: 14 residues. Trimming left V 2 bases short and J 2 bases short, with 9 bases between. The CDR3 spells CASSYDAPNTEAFF. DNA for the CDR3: TGTGCCAGCAGTTACGACGCCCCAAACACTGAAGCTTTCTTT.

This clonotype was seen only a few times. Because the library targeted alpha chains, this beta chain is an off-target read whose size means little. CDR3 region: CSARGVRDVNQPQHF. The CDR3 nucleotides are TGCAGTGCTAGAGGGGTACGAGATGTAAATCAGCCCCAGCATTTT. This chain links TRBV20-1 with TRBJ1-5, with D uncertain. The germline gives CDR1 DFQATT, CDR2 SNEGSKA (reference sequence). This CDR3 contains 15 residues. V was cut by 1 base and J by 4 bases, with 14 bases left in between.

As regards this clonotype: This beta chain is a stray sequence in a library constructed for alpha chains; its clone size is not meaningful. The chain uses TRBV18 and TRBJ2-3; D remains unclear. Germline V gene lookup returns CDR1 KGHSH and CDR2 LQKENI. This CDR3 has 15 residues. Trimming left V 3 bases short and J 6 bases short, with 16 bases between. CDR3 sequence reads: CASSPNLAELDTQYF. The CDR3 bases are TGTGCCAGCTCACCGAATTTAGCTGAATTGGATACGCAGTATTTT.

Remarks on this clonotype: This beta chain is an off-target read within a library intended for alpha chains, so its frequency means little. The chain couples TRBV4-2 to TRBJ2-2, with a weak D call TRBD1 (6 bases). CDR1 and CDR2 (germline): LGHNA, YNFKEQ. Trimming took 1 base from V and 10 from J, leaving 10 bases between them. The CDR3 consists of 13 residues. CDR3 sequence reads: CASSQGQVVELFF. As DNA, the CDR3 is TGTGCCAGCAGCCAAGGACAGGTCGTGGAGCTGTTTTTT.

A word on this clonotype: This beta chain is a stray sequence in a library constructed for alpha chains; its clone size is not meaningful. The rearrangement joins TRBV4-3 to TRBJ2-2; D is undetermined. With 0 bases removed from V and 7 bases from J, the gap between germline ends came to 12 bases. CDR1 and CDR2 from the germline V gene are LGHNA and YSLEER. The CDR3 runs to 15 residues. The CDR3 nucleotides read TGCGCCAGCAGCCAAGAACCCATACGACGCGGGGAGCTGTTTTTT. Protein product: CASSQEPIRRGELFF.

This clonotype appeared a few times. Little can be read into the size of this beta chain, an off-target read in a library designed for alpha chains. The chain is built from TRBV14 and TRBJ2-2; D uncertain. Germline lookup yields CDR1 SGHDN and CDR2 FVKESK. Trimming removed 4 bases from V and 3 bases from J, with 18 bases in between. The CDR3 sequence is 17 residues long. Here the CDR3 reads CASSRDPTDLYTGELFF. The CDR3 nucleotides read TGTGCCAGCAGCCGCGATCCGACGGACCTTTACACCGGGGAGCTGTTTTTT.

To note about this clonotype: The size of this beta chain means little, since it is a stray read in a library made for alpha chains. The CDR3 reads CAIREPGQKSYEQYF. The CDR3, as DNA: TGTGCCATCAGAGAACCGGGACAAAAGTCCTACGAGCAGTACTTC. The chain uses TRBV10-3 and TRBJ2-7, with a possible D match to TRBD1 (6 bases). The CDR3 is 15 amino acids. Germline CDR1 is ENHRY and CDR2 is SYGVKD. Trimming left V 6 bases short and J 1 base short, with 16 bases between.

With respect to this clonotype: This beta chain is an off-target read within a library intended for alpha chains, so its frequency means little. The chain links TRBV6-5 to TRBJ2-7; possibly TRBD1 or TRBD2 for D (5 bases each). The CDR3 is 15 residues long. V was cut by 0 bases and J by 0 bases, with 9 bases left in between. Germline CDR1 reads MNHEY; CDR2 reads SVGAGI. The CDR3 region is CASSYSRGTSYEQYF. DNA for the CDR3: TGTGCCAGCAGTTACTCTAGAGGGACCTCCTACGAGCAGTACTTC.

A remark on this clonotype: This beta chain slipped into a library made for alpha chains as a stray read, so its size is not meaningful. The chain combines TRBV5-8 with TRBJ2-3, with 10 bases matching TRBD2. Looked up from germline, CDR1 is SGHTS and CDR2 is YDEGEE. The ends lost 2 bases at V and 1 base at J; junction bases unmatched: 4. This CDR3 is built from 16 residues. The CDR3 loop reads CASSFLGTSGTDTQYF. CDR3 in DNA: TGTGCCAGCAGCTTTCTTGGGACTAGCGGCACAGATACGCAGTATTTT.

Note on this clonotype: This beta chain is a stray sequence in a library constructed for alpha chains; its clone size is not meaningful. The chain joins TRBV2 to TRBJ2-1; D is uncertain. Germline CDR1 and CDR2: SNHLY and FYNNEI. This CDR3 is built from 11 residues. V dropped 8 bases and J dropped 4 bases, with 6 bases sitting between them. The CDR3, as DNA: TGTGCCAGCTCTAATTACAATGAGCAGTTCTTC. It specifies CASSNYNEQFF.

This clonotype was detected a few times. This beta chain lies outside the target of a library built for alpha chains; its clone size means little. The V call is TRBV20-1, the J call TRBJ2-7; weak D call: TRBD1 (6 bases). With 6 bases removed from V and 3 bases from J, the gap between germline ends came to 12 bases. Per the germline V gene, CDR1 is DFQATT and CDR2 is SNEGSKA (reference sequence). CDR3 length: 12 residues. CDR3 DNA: TGCAGTGCGGAACAGGGACGCTACGAGCAGTACTTC. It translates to CSAEQGRYEQYF.

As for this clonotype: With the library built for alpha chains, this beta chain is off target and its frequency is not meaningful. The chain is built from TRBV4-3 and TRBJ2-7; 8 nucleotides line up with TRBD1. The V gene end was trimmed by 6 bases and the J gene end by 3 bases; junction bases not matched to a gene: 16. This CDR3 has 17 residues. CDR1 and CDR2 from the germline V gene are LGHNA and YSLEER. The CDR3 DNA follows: TGCGCCAGCAGTCCCCAGAGAACCAGGGGGCGCGGCTACGAGCAGTACTTC. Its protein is CASSPQRTRGRGYEQYF.